The clone carrying this T cell receptor beta chain has at least ten counts. The data stem from a study of T cells after yellow fever vaccination. Trimming left V 3 bases short and J 6 bases short, with 9 bases between. CDR3 length: 13 amino acids. Germline V gene data show CDR1 as LGHNA and CDR2 as YNFKEQ. TCRdb redid the calling of the 5' RACE reads with MiXCR, one entry per CDR3 protein. The repertoire consists of over 20,000 distinct CDR3 sequences, with 5% to 6% occurring once and the leading ten covering 12%. The sequencing here drew on PBMCs, either bulk or a sorted T-cell subset (CD4+, CD8+, memory, or dextramer-sorted; not recorded which), taken 15 days after the yellow fever booster vaccination. The receptor's source is a man aged 25-40 years who received the YFV17D yellow fever vaccine. This chain connects TRBV4-2 to TRBJ2-1; D gene ambiguous. The CDR3 DNA follows: TGTGCCAGCAGCCAGAAGAAGGTCAATGAGCAGTTCTTC. Translation: CASSQKKVNEQFF.